This T cell receptor (beta chain) was observed in a study of technical replicates of blood from a handful of donors. Sequencing was performed with immunoSEQ multiplex PCR; in TCRdb, only in-frame clones are kept and a portion is missing. Here the sample spans about 97,000 clones, roughly 95% being singletons. Germline values: CDR1 SNHLY, CDR2 FYNNEI. The CDR3 runs 14 residues. V lost 4 bases to trimming and J lost 2 bases; unmatched junction nucleotides: 2. The genes are TRBV2 and TRBJ1-1; TRBD1 matches 9 bases. The clonotype comes from a human donor in good health. Sequencing was done on a sample of T cells isolated from PBMCs. The CDR3 DNA sequence: TGTGCCAGCAGTGTGACAGGGGGAAACACTGAAGCTTTCTTT. Translation: CASSVTGGNTEAFF. Complete variable domain (other parts from reference TRBV2 and TRBJ1-1): EPEVTQTPSHQVTQMGQEVILRCVPISNHLYFYWYRQILGQKVEFLVSFYNNEISEKSEIFDDQFSVERPDGSNFTLKIRSTKLEDSAMYFCASSVTGGNTEAFFGQGTRLTVV.